These 7 T cell receptor beta chains were all obtained from the same sample, sequenced in a study of early T cells in non-severe SARS-CoV-2 infection (dated by TCRdb to about 2021). Library method: 5' RACE. The data were produced on a NextSeq 500. The public reads were run again by TCRdb, first through fastp at Q25 and then through MiXCR, and only productive beta chains were kept. When rows share a CDR3 protein, they turn into one entry using the most common DNA and genes. This sample comprises roughly 70,000 distinct CDR3 sequences, around 18% of them detected only once. About 8.2% of the sample comes from the top ten. This specimen was whole blood, taken at baseline. These TCRs come from an adult who was a healthcare worker with PCR-confirmed SARS-CoV-2 infection or an uninfected control (not recorded which).

This chain joins TRBV7-2 and TRBJ1-1; D remains unclear. CDR1 and CDR2 from the germline V gene are SGHTA and FQGNSA. This CDR3 region has 14 residues. V gave up 3 bases and J gave up 2 bases, with 10 bases separating them. CDR3 nucleotide sequence: TGTGCCAGCAGCTTCCTCAGGATCAACACTGAAGCTTTCTTT. Its protein product is CASSFLRINTEAFF.

This clonotype was recorded a few times. The rearrangement joins TRBV29-1 to TRBJ2-7, with 10 bases that match TRBD1. Germline CDR1 is SQVTM and CDR2 is ANQGSEA. The CDR3 is 13 amino acids. V lost 5 bases to trimming and J lost 8 bases; unmatched junction nucleotides: 9. DNA of the CDR3: TGCAGCGTTCCCGGGACAGGGGTCTCAAAGCAGTACTTC. Translated, it gives CSVPGTGVSKQYF.

This clonotype appeared a few times. The chain employs TRBV6-5 and TRBJ2-1; TRBD1 matches 8 bases. This CDR3 contains 15 residues. Germline values: CDR1 MNHEY, CDR2 SVGAGI. The junction had 10 bases not matched to a gene; V was cut back by 4 bases and J by 8 bases. The CDR3, as DNA: TGTGCCAGCAGTTCCGGACAGGGTGTAATTGATGAGCAGTTCTTC. This gives the protein CASSSGQGVIDEQFF.

Ten or more counts support this clonotype. The chain uses TRBV20-1 and TRBJ1-4; TRBD1 might be the D (6 bases). The V gene lost 4 bases and the J gene lost 0 bases, with 6 bases spanning the gap. Germline V gives CDR1 DFQATT, CDR2 SNEGSKA (reference sequence). The CDR3 totals 13 residues. CDR3 nucleotide sequence: TGCAGTGCTAACAGGGCAACTAATGAAAAACTGTTTTTT. Translating gives CSANRATNEKLFF.

The sample holds a few counts of this clonotype. V gene TRBV15 combines with J gene TRBJ1-4, with 10 bases fitting TRBD1. The trim removed 3 bases at V and 0 bases at J, leaving 4 bases unmatched. CDR3 length: 17 residues. CDR1 and CDR2 from the germline V gene are LNHNV and YYDKDF (reference sequence). The CDR3 sequence is CATSRDRGSTTNEKLFF. As DNA, the CDR3 is TGTGCCACCAGCAGGGACAGGGGGAGCACAACTAATGAAAAACTGTTTTTT. Complete variable domain (other parts from reference TRBV15 and TRBJ1-4): DAMVIQNPRYQVTQFGKPVTLSCSQTLNHNVMYWYQQKSSQAPKLLFHYYDKDFNNEADTPDNFQSRRPNTSFCFLDIRSPGLGDTAMYLCATSRDRGSTTNEKLFFGSGTQLSVL.

Only a few counts were recorded for this clonotype. This chain uses TRBV24-1 with TRBJ2-3, with D tentatively TRBD1 (5 bases). The CDR3 consists of 16 residues. Trimming removed 7 bases at V and 2 bases at J, with 18 bases between. Germline lookup yields CDR1 KGHDR and CDR2 SFDVKD. The CDR3 coding sequence is TGTGCCACCAGCGGAGAGGAAGGACAACTCACAGATACGCAGTATTTT. Translated: CATSGEEGQLTDTQYF.

The chain couples TRBV5-1 to TRBJ2-1; 10 nucleotides agree with TRBD2. The germline V gene encodes CDR1 SGHRS and CDR2 YFSETQ. Trimming removed 4 bases from V and 0 bases from J; junction bases left unmatched: 13. The CDR3 length is 19 residues. CDR3 protein: CASSHPRLAGRSSYNEQFF. Here the CDR3 DNA reads TGCGCCAGCAGCCACCCCAGACTAGCGGGCCGGAGCTCCTACAATGAGCAGTTCTTC.